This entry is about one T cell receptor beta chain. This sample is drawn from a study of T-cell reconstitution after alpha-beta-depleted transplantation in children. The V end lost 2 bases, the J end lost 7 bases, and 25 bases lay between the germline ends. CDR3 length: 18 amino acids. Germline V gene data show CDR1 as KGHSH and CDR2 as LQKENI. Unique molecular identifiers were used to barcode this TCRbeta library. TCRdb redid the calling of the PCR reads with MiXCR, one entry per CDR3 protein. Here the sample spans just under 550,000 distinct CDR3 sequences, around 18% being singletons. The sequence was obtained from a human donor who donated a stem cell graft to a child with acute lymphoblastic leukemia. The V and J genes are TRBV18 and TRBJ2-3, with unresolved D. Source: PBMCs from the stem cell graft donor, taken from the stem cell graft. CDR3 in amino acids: CASSPIDGLPTSRHTQYF. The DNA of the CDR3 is TGTGCCAGCTCACCAATCGACGGGCTCCCGACCTCGAGACATACGCAGTATTTT.